This T cell receptor (beta chain) was captured in a study of CXCR3-negative and CXCR3-positive naive CD8 T cells. Study-wide results and limits: CXCR3-negative and CXCR3-positive naive cells shared comparable TRBV-TRBJ usage, but memory cells did not. CXCR3-positive naive cells had TRB CDR3s that were more hydrophobic than CXCR3-negative naive cells had.

On this clonotype: Its target is unknown.

The method, 5' RACE with UMI labels, was used to prepare the TRB cDNA libraries. TCRdb re-called the 5' RACE reads, yielding one record per CDR3 amino acid sequence without DNA. This table lists 140,000 to 150,000 distinct CDR3 sequences. Per the germline V gene, CDR1 is SEHNR and CDR2 is FQNEAQ (reference sequence). The CDR3 contains 15 residues. This TCR was sampled from a human donor in good health. Some clones in this sample may be carry-over from other donors' samples. The sample was naive CXCR3+ CD8+ T cells from blood. Noted subset: CD45RO-CCR7+CD27+CD95- naive CD8+ T cells expressing CXCR3 (TNR3+). V and J are TRBV7-9 and TRBJ2-2; with no DNA, the TCRdb D assignment of TRBD1 cannot be verified. This CDR3 reads CASSGRQGSTGELFF.